Listed below are T cell receptor beta chains from one sample, sequenced in a study of cytomegalovirus exposure and HLA in healthy donors. Clones were sequenced by immunoSEQ multiplex PCR, and TCRdb holds only the in-frame ones, with some missing. The sample records about 110,000 clones, approximately 67% being singletons. Sequencing used PBMCs. The receptors here all came from a man younger than 35 in good health and CMV-seropositive. Each CDR3 is given with its conserved first and last residue. Each record gives: V gene, D gene, J gene, clone size, CDR3 DNA, CDR3 protein. D genes are given only for firm matches. A clone size is listed for some rows: how often the clone was seen (once, few, many), or a class if it is expanded.

V gene: TRBV6-4
D gene: TRBD1
J gene: TRBJ2-2
clone size: -
CDR3 DNA: TGTGCCAGCAGTGACTTCCCGGGACAGGGCACCGGGGAGCTGTTTTTT
CDR3 protein: CASSDFPGQGTGELFF

V gene: TRBV7-9
D gene: TRBD1
J gene: TRBJ1-6
clone size: -
CDR3 DNA: TGTGCCAGCAGCCCAAGGACAGGGATACTCCACTTT
CDR3 protein: CASSPRTGILHF

V gene: TRBV5-1
D gene: TRBD1
J gene: TRBJ1-6
clone size: -
CDR3 DNA: TGCGCCAGCAGCCCGGACAGGGAGAATTCACCCCTCCACTTT
CDR3 protein: CASSPDRENSPLHF

V gene: TRBV7-7
D gene: TRBD1
J gene: TRBJ1-1
clone size: -
CDR3 DNA: TGTGCCAGCAGCTTAGAATATCAGGGGGCTTATATGAACACTGAAGCTTTCTTT
CDR3 protein: CASSLEYQGAYMNTEAFF

V gene: TRBV5-6
D gene: -
J gene: TRBJ2-2
clone size: -
CDR3 DNA: TGTGCCAGCGCCCTTGTAGCCGGGGAGCTGTTTTTT
CDR3 protein: CASALVAGELFF

V gene: TRBV5-6
D gene: TRBD2
J gene: TRBJ2-7
clone size: few
CDR3 DNA: TGTGCCAGCAGCTTGTTAGCGGGGGGCAATTACTACGAGCAGTACTTC
CDR3 protein: CASSLLAGGNYYEQYF

V gene: TRBV6-5
D gene: TRBD1
J gene: TRBJ1-2
clone size: few
CDR3 DNA: TGTGCCAGCAGGGGACAGGGCTATGGCTACACCTTC
CDR3 protein: CASRGQGYGYTF

V gene: TRBV29-1
D gene: TRBD1
J gene: TRBJ2-2
clone size: few
CDR3 DNA: TGCAGCGTTGAAGAAACCGACAGGGGCACCGGGGAGCTGTTTTTT
CDR3 protein: CSVEETDRGTGELFF

V gene: TRBV29-1
D gene: -
J gene: TRBJ1-4
clone size: -
CDR3 DNA: TGCAGCGTTGTAGGTGACACCGAAAAACTGTTTTTT
CDR3 protein: CSVVGDTEKLFF

V gene: TRBV30
D gene: -
J gene: TRBJ1-1
clone size: -
CDR3 DNA: TGTGCCTGGAGCCAACAGGGAGTAACTGAAGCTTTCTTT
CDR3 protein: CAWSQQGVTEAFF

V gene: TRBV15
D gene: -
J gene: TRBJ1-3
clone size: -
CDR3 DNA: TGTGCCACCAGCATGACGGGGGGGGGCTTCCCGGGAAACACCATATATTTT
CDR3 protein: CATSMTGGGFPGNTIYF

V gene: TRBV7-9
D gene: -
J gene: TRBJ1-5
clone size: -
CDR3 DNA: TGTGCCAGCAGCTTAGGACAGAACAGCAATCAGCCCCAGCATTTT
CDR3 protein: CASSLGQNSNQPQHF

V gene: TRBV7-8
D gene: TRBD1
J gene: TRBJ1-2
clone size: -
CDR3 DNA: TGTGCCAGCAGCTTACTTACCAGGGGGCAGTTTGGCTACACCTTC
CDR3 protein: CASSLLTRGQFGYTF

V gene: TRBV5-1
D gene: TRBD1
J gene: TRBJ2-7
clone size: -
CDR3 DNA: TGCGCCAGCAGCCACTCCTCACAGGGGACCTACGAGCAGTACTTC
CDR3 protein: CASSHSSQGTYEQYF

V gene: TRBV6-6
D gene: -
J gene: TRBJ2-3
clone size: -
CDR3 DNA: TGTGCCAGCACCTACCGGGGGTACACAGATACGCAGTATTTT
CDR3 protein: CASTYRGYTDTQYF

V gene: TRBV5-4
D gene: TRBD2
J gene: TRBJ2-5
clone size: -
CDR3 DNA: TGTGCCAGCACAGCGGGACCGTCGAGGGAAGAGACCCAGTACTTC
CDR3 protein: CASTAGPSREETQYF

V gene: TRBV21-1
D gene: -
J gene: TRBJ1-5
clone size: few
CDR3 DNA: TGTGCCAGCAGCAAAGAGTGGGTACTAGGGCAGCCCCAGCATTTT
CDR3 protein: CASSKEWVLGQPQHF

V gene: TRBV28
D gene: TRBD1
J gene: TRBJ1-6
clone size: -
CDR3 DNA: TGTGCCAGCATACCGAGGGACAGCTCCTATAATTCACCCCTCCACTTT
CDR3 protein: CASIPRDSSYNSPLHF

V gene: TRBV28
D gene: TRBD2
J gene: TRBJ2-1
clone size: -
CDR3 DNA: TGTGCCAGCAGTATACTAGCGTCACTCAATGAGCAGTTCTTC
CDR3 protein: CASSILASLNEQFF

V gene: TRBV5-4
D gene: TRBD2
J gene: TRBJ2-2
clone size: -
CDR3 DNA: TGTGCCAGCAGCCCCGTAGCGGGGGTGACCGGGGAGCTGTTTTTT
CDR3 protein: CASSPVAGVTGELFF

V gene: TRBV5-6
D gene: -
J gene: TRBJ1-4
clone size: -
CDR3 DNA: TGTGCCAGCAGCTTCCGGGGTAATGAAAAACTGTTTTTT
CDR3 protein: CASSFRGNEKLFF

V gene: TRBV7-9
D gene: TRBD2
J gene: TRBJ2-5
clone size: -
CDR3 DNA: TGTGCCAGCAGCACCCGGGGGGGCTATGAGACCCAGTACTTC
CDR3 protein: CASSTRGGYETQYF

V gene: TRBV4-1
D gene: TRBD1
J gene: TRBJ1-2
clone size: -
CDR3 DNA: TGCGCCAGCAGCCCAAGTCAAGGACAGGGGGCCGCCACCTTC
CDR3 protein: CASSPSQGQGAATF

V gene: TRBV30
D gene: -
J gene: TRBJ1-5
clone size: -
CDR3 DNA: TGTGCCTGGAGTGCCCACAATTACAATCAGCCCCAGCATTTT
CDR3 protein: CAWSAHNYNQPQHF